This TCR beta chain originates from a study of OX40 agonist ivuxolimab in advanced cancers. Measured with immunoSEQ multiplex PCR; TCRdb has only the in-frame clones, and not every one. The table lists about 32,000 clones, roughly 89% of them singletons. From germline, CDR1 is KGHSH and CDR2 LQKENI. The CDR3 covers 14 residues. V dropped 6 bases and J dropped 7 bases, with 16 bases sitting between them. The specimen was CD4+ or CD8+ T cells sorted from blood, collected in a trial of the OX40 agonist ivuxolimab. The sequence derives from an adult with an advanced solid tumor such as melanoma, head and neck, liver or kidney cancer. V and J are TRBV18 and TRBJ1-5; perhaps TRBD1 as D (5 bases). The CDR3 DNA follows: TGTGCCAGCTCTCCGGTTCAGGGAGACCAGCCCCAGCATTTT. Translation: CASSPVQGDQPQHF.